These 6 T cell receptor beta chains share one sample of origin, sequenced in a study of tumor and adjacent non-tumor tissue in lung cancer. A modified ARM-PCR protocol with three rounds of nested PCR amplified TCRbeta. TCRdb called the multiplex PCR reads again in MiXCR, with one record for every CDR3 protein. The sample has 75,000 to 100,000 distinct CDR3 sequences; about 70% are singletons. This sample's RNA came from whole unsorted tissue. Material for sequencing was lung tumor tissue. Every receptor here comes from a man in his 60s with non-small cell lung cancer.

The CDR3 protein is CASRPTDGRSGNTIYF. The CDR3 bases are TGTGCCAGCAGGCCCACTGACGGTCGCTCTGGAAACACCATATATTTT. The V gene is TRBV7-2, the J gene TRBJ1-3; D gene unclear. V lost 6 bases to trimming and J lost 0 bases, with 15 bases between them. This CDR3 has 16 amino acids. Per the germline V gene, CDR1 is SGHTA and CDR2 is FQGNSA.

As to this clonotype: The germline gene is not matched at one end of the junction; a read error may be the cause. The chain is built from TRBV4-1 and TRBJ1-4; 10 nucleotides line up with TRBD1. The CDR3 extends over 16 amino acids. Germline V CDR1 and CDR2: MGHRA, YSYEKL. DNA for the CDR3: TGCGCCAACAGCCGCCAGGGACAGGGGTACAGCGAAAAACTGTTTTTT. Translation: CANSRQGQGYSEKLFF.

A note on this clonotype: A much larger clone is a single base away; this may be a read error. The chain joins TRBV20-1 to TRBJ2-1; D perhaps matches TRBD1 (6 bases). CDR3 length equals 16 residues. The ends were cut back, 2 bases at V and 0 bases at J, with 14 bases in the middle. Germline CDR1 DFQATT, CDR2 SNEGSKA (reference sequence). The CDR3 DNA follows: TGCAGTGCTAGAAATGGGGACAAGAGCTCCTACAATGAGCAGTTCTTC. Translation: CSARNGDKSSYNEQFF.

The rearrangement joins TRBV12-3 or TRBV12-4 to TRBJ1-2; a weak D match, TRBD1 (5 bases). The CDR3 contains 17 residues. The V gene lost 7 bases and the J gene lost 2 bases, with 23 bases spanning the gap. The CDR3 DNA follows: TGTGCCAGCACTCCACTCGGGGACCCCGGACCGAACTATGGCTACACCTTC. Residues: CASTPLGDPGPNYGYTF.

Comment on this clonotype: At one end the junction does not follow the germline gene, possibly because of a read error. The rearrangement uses TRBV29-1 and TRBJ1-4, with 9 positions matching TRBD1. CDR3 length equals 13 residues. Germline lookup yields CDR1 SQVTM and CDR2 ANQGSEA. CDR3 bases: TGCATCGTTGAAGAAACAGGGGGCTTATACAAGATTTTT. Protein product: CIVEETGGLYKIF.

Of note for this clonotype: Since a much larger clone is just one base distant, this may be a read error. V is TRBV6-2 or TRBV6-3 and J is TRBJ1-1; the match to TRBD1 covers 10 bases. Germline CDR1 MNHEY, CDR2 SVGEGT. This CDR3 is built from 13 residues. DNA of the CDR3: TGTACCAGCAGTTTGGGACAGGGGACTGAAGCTTTCTTT. Protein product: CTSSLGQGTEAFF.